This paragraph covers one TCR beta chain sequence. The target antigen is unknown. The protocol was immunoSEQ multiplex PCR, while the TCRdb copy is restricted to in-frame clones and leaves out a portion. The sample shows 150,000 to 180,000 clones, more than 75% of them seen only once. This specimen belongs to a study of T cell responses to AZD1222 COVID-19 vaccine. Study at large: Pooled in the analysis were second doses at about 4 or about 12 weeks.

Study observations and caveats: Nearly half of spike-specific TCRs reportedly go after variant regions that carry no mutations.

The CDR3 covers 13 residues. After removal of 6 bases from V and 8 bases from J, the junction contained 5 bases not matched to a gene. Looked up from germline, CDR1 is WSHSY and CDR2 is SAAADI. The sequence came from an adult in good health. This chain joins TRBV10-2 and TRBJ1-4; 8 bases are shared with TRBD1. The sample here was peripheral blood, taken on day 0 of AZD1222 vaccination. Written as DNA, the CDR3 is TGCGCCAGCAGCAGGGGGCTCGAGGAAAAACTGTTTTTT. Translating it yields CASSRGLEEKLFF.